The entry below gives a single T cell receptor beta chain sequence along with its context. The target antigen is unknown. Genes and germline are mouse. The read stops 1 residue short of the end of the CDR3; the missing end is completed from the germline J gene. The sample is drawn from a study of tissue T cells after allogeneic stem cell transplantation. Regarding the study as a whole: The study did not identify alloreactive or antigen-specific tissue TCRs, and some clones might be persisting host cells. Limitations included a small, clinically heterogeneous cohort and limited sampling depth.

CDR1 is MNHDT, CDR2 YYDKIL, per germline. The CDR3 contains 13 residues. V lost 3 bases and J lost 3, with 6 bases in between. Clones were read by immunoSEQ multiplex PCR, and TCRdb kept only the in-frame ones, dropping some. The top ten clones hold 0.45% to 0.7% of a sample with around 50,000 clones, about three quarters of them seen once. This receptor was identified in a pool of C57BL/6 mice in good health. Sequencing was done on a sample of sorted cells pooled from one or two spleens. The chain links TRBV17 to TRBJ2-1; D remains ambiguous. CDR3 DNA (partial): TGTGCTAGCAGTAGTCGGATCTATGCTGAGCAGTTC. This codes for CASSSRIYAEQF. Given in full, the CDR3 is CASSSRIYAEQFF.